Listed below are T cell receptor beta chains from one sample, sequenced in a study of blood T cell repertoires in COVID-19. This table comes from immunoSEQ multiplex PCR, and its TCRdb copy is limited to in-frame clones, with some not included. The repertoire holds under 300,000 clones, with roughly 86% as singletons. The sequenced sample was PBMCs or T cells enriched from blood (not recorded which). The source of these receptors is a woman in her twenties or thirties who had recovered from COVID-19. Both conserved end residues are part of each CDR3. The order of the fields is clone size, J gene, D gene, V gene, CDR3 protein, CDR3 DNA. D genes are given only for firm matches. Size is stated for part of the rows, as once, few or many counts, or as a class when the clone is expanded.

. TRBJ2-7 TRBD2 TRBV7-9 CASSRPGTNYEQYF TGTGCCAGCAGCCGACCCGGGACTAATTACGAGCAGTACTTC
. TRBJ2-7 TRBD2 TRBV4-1 CASSQVGQGTSEQYF TGCGCCAGCAGCCAAGTGGGCCAGGGGACTAGCGAGCAGTACTTC
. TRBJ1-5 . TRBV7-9 CASSRGVGLNDQPQHF TGTGCCAGCAGCCGGGGGGTGGGCCTCAATGATCAGCCCCAGCATTTT
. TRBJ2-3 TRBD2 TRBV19 CASETSGTDTQYF TGTGCCAGCGAGACTAGCGGTACAGATACGCAGTATTTT
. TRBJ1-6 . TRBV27 CASRGSGRSNSPLHF TGTGCCAGCCGGGGGTCGGGGAGGAGTAATTCACCCCTCCACTTT
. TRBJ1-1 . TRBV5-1 CASSLGRGFRTEAFF TGCGCCAGCAGCTTGGGTCGGGGTTTTAGGACTGAAGCTTTCTTT
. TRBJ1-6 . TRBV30 CAWSVGPPLHF TGTGCCTGGAGTGTGGGGCCACCCCTCCACTTT
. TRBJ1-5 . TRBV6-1 CASSEELGGTWWPQHF TGTGCCAGCAGTGAAGAGTTAGGCGGGACGTGGTGGCCCCAGCATTTT
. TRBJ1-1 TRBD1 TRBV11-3 CASSSPRTGTEAFF TGTGCCAGCAGCTCACCAAGGACAGGCACTGAAGCTTTCTTT
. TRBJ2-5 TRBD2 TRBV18 CASSPVAGASQETQYF TGTGCCAGCTCACCAGTAGCGGGGGCCTCCCAAGAGACCCAGTACTTC
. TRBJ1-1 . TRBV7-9 CASSIQGNTEAFF TGTGCCAGCAGCATACAGGGGAACACTGAAGCTTTCTTT
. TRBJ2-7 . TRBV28 CATDTRGYVNEQYF TGTGCCACCGACACTCGTGGTTACGTCAACGAGCAGTACTTC
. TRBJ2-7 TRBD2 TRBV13 CASSLSATAGGYEQYF TGTGCCAGCAGCTTATCGGCGACGGCGGGGGGCTACGAGCAGTACTTC
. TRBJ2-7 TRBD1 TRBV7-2 CASSLGQGLVGHEQYF TGTGCCAGCAGCTTAGGACAGGGTCTTGTTGGTCACGAGCAGTACTTC
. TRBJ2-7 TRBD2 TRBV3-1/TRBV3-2 CASSRSGGTYEQYF TGTGCCAGCAGCCGGAGCGGGGGAACCTACGAGCAGTACTTC
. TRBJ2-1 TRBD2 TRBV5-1 CASSTPERGSYNEQFF TGCGCCAGCAGCACACCAGAGCGGGGGTCTTACAATGAGCAGTTCTTC
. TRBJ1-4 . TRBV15 CATSREWPGANEKLFF TGTGCCACCAGCAGAGAGTGGCCCGGGGCTAATGAAAAACTGTTTTTT
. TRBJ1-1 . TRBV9 CASSVTPLAGHRNTEAFF TGTGCCAGCAGCGTAACCCCATTGGCAGGGCATAGGAACACTGAAGCTTTCTTT
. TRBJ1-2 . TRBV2 CASSNREYGYTF TGTGCCAGCAGTAACAGGGAGTATGGCTACACCTTC
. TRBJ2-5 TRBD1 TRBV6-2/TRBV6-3 CASSYAGQGGHF TGTGCCAGCAGTTATGCGGGACAGGGCGGCCACTTC
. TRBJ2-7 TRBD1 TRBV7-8 CASKERIRGQGLYEQYF TGTGCCAGCAAAGAACGTATTAGAGGACAGGGGTTGTACGAGCAGTACTTC
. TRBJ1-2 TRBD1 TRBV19 CASRHFWTGYPDYGYTF TGTGCCAGTAGGCATTTTTGGACAGGGTATCCGGACTATGGCTACACCTTC
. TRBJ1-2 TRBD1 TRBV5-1 CASSILGSGQALGYTF TGCGCCAGCAGCATTCTAGGATCCGGACAGGCCCTTGGCTACACCTTC
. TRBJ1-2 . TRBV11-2 CASSPQGNYGYTF TGTGCCAGCAGCCCCCAGGGGAACTATGGCTACACCTTC
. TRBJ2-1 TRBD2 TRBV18 CASSPPGLVEQFF TGTGCCAGCTCACCACCGGGACTAGTGGAGCAGTTCTTC
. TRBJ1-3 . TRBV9 CASSVDPDGGLVNTIYF TGTGCCAGCAGCGTAGACCCGGACGGGGGGCTTGTAAACACCATATATTTT
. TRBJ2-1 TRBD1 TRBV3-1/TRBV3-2 CASSLRDRGFQHNEQFF TGTGCCAGCAGCCTACGGGACAGGGGTTTTCAACACAATGAGCAGTTCTTC
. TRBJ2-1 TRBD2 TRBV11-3 CASSARLAGGTYNEQFF TGTGCCAGCAGCGCCCGACTAGCGGGGGGGACCTACAATGAGCAGTTCTTC
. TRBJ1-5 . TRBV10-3 CAISESQGGQPQHF TGTGCCATCAGTGAGTCTCAGGGAGGACAGCCCCAGCATTTT
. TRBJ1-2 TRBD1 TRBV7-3 CASSPGGTAGVGYGYTF TGTGCCAGCAGCCCAGGAGGGACAGCGGGGGTTGGGTATGGCTACACCTTC
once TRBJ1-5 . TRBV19 CASSIGAYSNQPQHF TGTGCCAGTAGTATAGGGGCTTATAGCAATCAGCCCCAGCATTTT
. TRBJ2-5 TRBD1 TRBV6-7 CASTNPTGLSAQYF TGTGCCAGTACCAACCCGACAGGGCTTTCGGCCCAGTACTTC
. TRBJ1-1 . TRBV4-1 CASSHGQRNTEAFF TGCGCCAGCAGCCATGGACAGAGGAACACTGAAGCTTTCTTT
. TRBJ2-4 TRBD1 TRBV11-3 CASSSIDRDPPLQYF TGTGCCAGCAGCTCAATCGACAGGGATCCTCCTCTTCAGTACTTC
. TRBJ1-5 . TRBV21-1 CASGQGNQPQHF TGTGCCAGCGGGCAGGGGAATCAGCCCCAGCATTTT
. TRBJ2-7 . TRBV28 CASSLQGYPGEQYF TGTGCCAGCAGTTTACAGGGTTACCCTGGCGAGCAGTACTTC
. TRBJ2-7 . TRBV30 CAWSRQLGLEQYF TGTGCCTGGAGTCGACAGCTCGGCCTCGAGCAGTACTTC
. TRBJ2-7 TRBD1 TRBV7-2 CASSFQTGGHEQYF TGTGCCAGCAGCTTCCAGACAGGGGGCCACGAGCAGTACTTC
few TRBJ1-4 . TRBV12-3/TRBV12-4 CASSPDEKLFF TGTGCCAGCAGTCCAGATGAAAAACTGTTTTTT
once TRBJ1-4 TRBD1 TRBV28 CASSFSRGLWEKLFF TGTGCCAGCAGTTTTAGCAGGGGGCTGTGGGAAAAACTGTTTTTT
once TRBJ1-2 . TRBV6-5 CASSAAGTYGYTF TGTGCCAGCAGCGCGGCGGGAACCTATGGCTACACCTTC
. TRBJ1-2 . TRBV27 CASSLSERYRDLPFYGYTF TGTGCCAGCAGTTTATCCGAACGATACCGGGACTTACCTTTCTATGGCTACACCTTC
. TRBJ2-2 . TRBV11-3 CASSLVGGPVLNTGELFF TGTGCCAGCAGCTTAGTCGGGGGACCCGTGCTGAACACCGGGGAGCTGTTTTTT
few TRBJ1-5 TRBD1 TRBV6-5 CASATHRGSNQPQHF TGTGCCAGCGCAACCCACAGGGGAAGCAATCAGCCCCAGCATTTT
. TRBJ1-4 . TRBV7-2 CASSQSVVTSARNEKLFF TGTGCCAGCAGCCAAAGTGTGGTGACATCTGCCAGGAATGAAAAACTGTTTTTT
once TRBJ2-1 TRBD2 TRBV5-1 CASSPGRLAGGPPYGNEQFF TGCGCCAGCAGCCCGGGACGACTAGCGGGAGGGCCTCCGTATGGCAATGAGCAGTTCTTC
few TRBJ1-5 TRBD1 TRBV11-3 CASSLGRRTGNLYSNQPQHF TGTGCCAGCAGCTTAGGTAGGCGGACAGGAAATCTTTATAGCAATCAGCCCCAGCATTTT
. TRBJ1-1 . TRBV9 CASSSLGSTAFEAFF TGTGCCAGCAGCTCTCTCGGGTCCACGGCCTTCGAAGCTTTCTTT